This T cell receptor (beta chain) comes out of a study of graft-versus-host responses after intestinal transplantation. In the case of this clone: Its antigen remains unidentified.

The method was immunoSEQ multiplex PCR; TCRdb's version includes in-frame clones alone and lacks a portion of them. The profile shows about 99,000 clones, less than 95% of them singletons. The V end lost 3 bases, the J end lost 6 bases, and 20 bases lay between the germline ends. Germline CDR1 is SEHNR and CDR2 is FQNEAQ (reference sequence). This CDR3 has 16 amino acids. The chain links TRBV7-9 to TRBJ1-2, with a tentative D call TRBD1 (6 bases). The source material was unstimulated CD8+ T cells sorted from spleen or lymph node cells, sampled before transplant. The receptor comes from a human donor who was the organ donor for an intestinal transplant. DNA of the CDR3: TGTGCCAGCAGCTTCGTATTCGGGGGGCTGAAGGATGGCTACACCTTC. This translates into CASSFVFGGLKDGYTF.